This TCR beta chain was sequenced in a study of blood T cell repertoires in COVID-19. Study-level information: Both acute and convalescent COVID-19 samples were obtained from the United States, Italy and Spain.

This clone was detected only once. Per the germline V gene, CDR1 is SGHVS and CDR2 is FQNEAQ. The V and J ends lost 4 bases and 5 bases, in that order; junction bases with no gene match: 2. The CDR3 extends over 14 amino acids. Only in-frame clones appear in the TCRdb table, and some are missing; sequencing was by immunoSEQ multiplex PCR. The profile covers roughly 72,000 clones, with approximately 85% appearing a single time and 40% to 55% taken by the ten largest. This TCR was recovered from a human donor in a cohort sampled during active COVID-19. The sample comprised peripheral blood. This chain links TRBV7-8 with TRBJ2-3; 11 bases line up with TRBD2. For the CDR3, the DNA is TGTGCCAGCAGCTCAGGACTAGCGGGAGATACGCAGTATTTT. The encoded protein is CASSSGLAGDTQYF.